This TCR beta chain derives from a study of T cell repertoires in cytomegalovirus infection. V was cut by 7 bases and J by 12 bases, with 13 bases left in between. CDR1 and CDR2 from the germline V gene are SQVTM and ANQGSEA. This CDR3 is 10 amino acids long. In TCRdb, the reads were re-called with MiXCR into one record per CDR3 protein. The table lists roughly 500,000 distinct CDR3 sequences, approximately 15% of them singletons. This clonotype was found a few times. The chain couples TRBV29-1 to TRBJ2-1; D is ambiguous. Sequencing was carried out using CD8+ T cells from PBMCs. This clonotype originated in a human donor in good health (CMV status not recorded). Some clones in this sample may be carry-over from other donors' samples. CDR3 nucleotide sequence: TGCAGCGCCCGTCGCGGTCCGCAGTTCTTC. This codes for CSARRGPQFF.